This paragraph covers one T cell receptor beta chain sequence. TCRdb analysed the PCR reads with MiXCR anew, one entry per CDR3 protein. The sample lists about 53,000 distinct CDR3 sequences, approximately 34% occurring once. J gave up 5 bases and V 0 bases, and 7 bases lay outside the gene matches. Germline V gene data show CDR1 as SGDLS and CDR2 as YYNGEE. The CDR3 contains 15 residues. The data were taken from a study of molecular identifiers for immune sequencing clone quantification. The chain joins TRBV9 to TRBJ2-5; 7 bases are a match to TRBD2. The material sequenced was naive CD8+ T cells from blood, with Jurkat cell RNA spiked in. Subset noted: FACS-sorted CD8+CD4-CCR7+CD45RA+ naive T cells. This sequence was found in a human donor in good health. Some libraries in this study had Jurkat cell RNA spiked in. CDR3 protein: CASSVDGLVEETQYF. DNA for the CDR3: TGTGCCAGCAGCGTAGATGGACTAGTGGAGGAGACCCAGTACTTC. The full variable domain, with the rest looked up from reference TRBV9 and TRBJ2-5, is DSGVTQTPKHLITATGQRVTLRCSPRSGDLSVYWYQQSLDQGLQFLIQYYNGEERAKGNILERFSAQQFPDLHSELNLSSLELGDSALYFCASSVDGLVEETQYFGPGTRLLVL.